The rows below give T cell receptor beta chains drawn from one sample of a study of blood T cell repertoires in COVID-19. The method was immunoSEQ multiplex PCR; TCRdb's version includes in-frame clones alone and lacks a portion of them. The table lists under 250,000 clones, over 60% of them singletons, with approximately 7.2% in the top ten. Specimen: peripheral blood. These receptors all stem from a woman in her 70s with acute or convalescent COVID-19. CDR3s include the opening cysteine and the closing phenylalanine or tryptophan. Fields, in order: V gene, D gene, J gene, clone size, CDR3 DNA, CDR3 protein. D genes are given only for firm matches. Clone size is stated in some rows and not others, as once, few, many or a class when expanded.

TRBV10-3	-	TRBJ2-1	-	TGTGCCATCAGTGAGAGACAGGGGAGGGTCGATGAGCAGTTCTTC	CAISERQGRVDEQFF
TRBV27	-	TRBJ2-7	-	TGTGCCAGCAGTCCACAGGGGGGGAGCTCCTACGAGCAGTACTTC	CASSPQGGSSYEQYF
TRBV7-2	-	TRBJ1-6	few	TGTGCCAGCAGCCGCGCCTATAATTCACCCCTCCACTTT	CASSRAYNSPLHF
TRBV6-4	TRBD1	TRBJ1-3	-	TGTGCCCGACAGGGGGCGCGGAAGATCATATATTTT	CARQGARKIIYF
TRBV24-1	-	TRBJ2-3	-	TGTGCCACCAGTGATTTTTCCGGCAGCTCCCGGGGAGATACGCAGTATTTT	CATSDFSGSSRGDTQYF
TRBV7-9	TRBD2	TRBJ2-3	-	TGTGCCAGCAGCTTATTTGCTAGCGGGTCAGATACGCAGTATTTT	CASSLFASGSDTQYF
TRBV6-5	TRBD1	TRBJ1-2	once	TGTGCCAGCAGAGTGACAGGGGGATATGGCTACACCTTC	CASRVTGGYGYTF
TRBV19	-	TRBJ1-4	-	TGTGCCAGTAGTTTCCCCACAGCCACGACGATGAAAAAACTGTTTTTT	CASSFPTATTMKKLFF
TRBV27	TRBD2	TRBJ2-7	-	TGTGCCAGCAGTCTTGGACTAGCGGGGACCTACGAGCAGTACTTC	CASSLGLAGTYEQYF
TRBV3-1/TRBV3-2	TRBD1	TRBJ2-7	-	TGTGCCAGCAGTCTCCGGGACAGGGCTCTCTACGAGCAGTACTTC	CASSLRDRALYEQYF
TRBV7-9	TRBD1	TRBJ2-1	-	TGTGCCAGCAGCTTCTCAGGGGGCGGCGAGCAGTTCTTC	CASSFSGGGEQFF
TRBV5-1	-	TRBJ2-1	-	TGCGCCAGCAGCTTGGCCGACCACCCCTCGGGGTACGATGAGCAGTTCTTC	CASSLADHPSGYDEQFF
TRBV7-9	TRBD2	TRBJ2-1	-	TGTGCCAGCAGCCGACTAGCCATCTGGGGGGATGAGCAGTTCTTC	CASSRLAIWGDEQFF
TRBV5-1	TRBD2	TRBJ2-2	-	TGCGCCAGCAGCCCCCAGAAAAACCTAGCGGGGATCACCGGGGAGCTGTTTTTT	CASSPQKNLAGITGELFF
TRBV6-2/TRBV6-3	-	TRBJ2-1	-	TGTGCCAGCAGTTACTCGAGAGGAGGGGAGCAGTTCTTC	CASSYSRGGEQFF
TRBV6-6	-	TRBJ2-2	few	TGTGCCAGCAGTAATCCCCGGGGCACCGGGGAGCTGTTTTTT	CASSNPRGTGELFF
TRBV3-1/TRBV3-2	TRBD2	TRBJ2-5	once	TGTGCCAGCAGCCCCCCTAGCGGGGGGGCCGAGGAGACCCAGTACTTC	CASSPPSGGAEETQYF
TRBV2	TRBD1	TRBJ1-1	once	TGTGCCAGCAGTGGACAAGACAGGGGGACTGAAGCTTTCTTT	CASSGQDRGTEAFF
TRBV6-5	-	TRBJ1-2	-	TGTGCCAGCAGTAACACCGGGAGTAACTATGGCTACACCTTC	CASSNTGSNYGYTF
TRBV4-1	TRBD1	TRBJ1-2	-	TGCGCCAGCAGCCCGGCAGAGACAGGGCTCTATGGCTACACCTTC	CASSPAETGLYGYTF
TRBV14	-	TRBJ1-1	-	TGTGCCAGCAGCCGGTACCCGGAGGACACTGAAGCTTTCTTT	CASSRYPEDTEAFF
TRBV12-3/TRBV12-4	-	TRBJ2-7	-	TGTGCCAGCAGTTTTGACTGGTCCTACGAGCAGTACTTC	CASSFDWSYEQYF
TRBV30	-	TRBJ1-3	-	TGTGCCTGGACTGTTACTGGAAACACCATATATTTT	CAWTVTGNTIYF
TRBV5-6	-	TRBJ1-1	few	TGTGCCAGCAGGTATACAGGGAGCCCTGAAGCTTTCTTT	CASRYTGSPEAFF
TRBV19	-	TRBJ2-2	-	TGTGCCAGTAGTATGAGGGCGGGGATGGGCACCGGGGAGCTGTTTTTT	CASSMRAGMGTGELFF
TRBV19	TRBD2	TRBJ2-3	-	TGTGCCAGTAGTTCTCCTACTAGCGGGGGGCTTGAAGATACGCAGTATTTT	CASSSPTSGGLEDTQYF
TRBV6-5	TRBD1	TRBJ2-2	few	TGTGCCAGCGAAGGGGGCAATGGGGCCGGGGAGCTGTTTTTT	CASEGGNGAGELFF
TRBV6-1	-	TRBJ1-6	once	TGTGCCAGCAGTGAACGAAGGCGGCCTTATTCACCCCTCCACTTT	CASSERRRPYSPLHF
TRBV24-1	TRBD1	TRBJ2-5	-	TGTGCCACCAGTATTGCCGGGACAGGGTATCGAGAGACCCAGTACTTC	CATSIAGTGYRETQYF
TRBV27	TRBD1	TRBJ1-4	few	TGTGCCAGCAGTTCTTCTATACCGGACAGGGGGGAACTGTTTTTT	CASSSSIPDRGELFF
TRBV4-1	-	TRBJ1-1	-	TGCGCCAGCAGCCTGACGGGGACTGAAGCTTTCTTT	CASSLTGTEAFF
TRBV29-1	-	TRBJ2-3	few	TGCAGCGTCGGTCCCTACGGCACAGATACGCAGTATTTT	CSVGPYGTDTQYF
TRBV18	-	TRBJ1-1	-	TGTGCCAGCTCACCAACCTTCATGGGGGGGAACACTGAAGCTTTCTTT	CASSPTFMGGNTEAFF
TRBV7-8	TRBD1	TRBJ2-7	-	TGTGCCAGCAGCTTAGCGGGCACAGGGGCCAGCTCCTACGAGCAGTACTTC	CASSLAGTGASSYEQYF